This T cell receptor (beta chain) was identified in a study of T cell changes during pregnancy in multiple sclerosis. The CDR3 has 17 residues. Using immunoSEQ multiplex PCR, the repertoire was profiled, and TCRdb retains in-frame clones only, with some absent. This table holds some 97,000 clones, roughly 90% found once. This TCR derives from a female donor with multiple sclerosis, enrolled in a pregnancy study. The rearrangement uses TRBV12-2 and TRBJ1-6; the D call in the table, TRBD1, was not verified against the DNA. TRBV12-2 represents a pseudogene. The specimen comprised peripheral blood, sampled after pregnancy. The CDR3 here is CASRLGSQGGYNSPLHF. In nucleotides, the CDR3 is TGTGCAAGTCGCTTAGGATCGCAGGGGGGCTATAATTCACCCCTCCACTTT.